This T cell receptor (beta chain) was captured by sequencing in a study of shared clonotypes between healthy human individuals. With 5 bases removed from V and 6 bases from J, the gap between germline ends came to 25 bases. This CDR3 comprises 17 residues. Germline loops: CDR1 SGHTA, CDR2 FQGNSA. Adult Caucasians living in Nashville, Tennessee made up all of the donors. Clones were sequenced by immunoSEQ multiplex PCR, and TCRdb holds only the in-frame ones, with some missing. The repertoire holds some 1.4 million clones, with roughly 97% as singletons. V usage is TRBV7-2 and J usage is TRBJ1-2, with a possible D match to TRBD1 (6 bases). The material sequenced was naive CD4+ T cells sorted from blood. Specified subset: CD45RA+ positively selected. The origin of this receptor is a man aged 25 to 40 in good health. The CDR3 loop reads CASSRNVRDTGLHGYTF. CDR3 bases: TGTGCCAGCAGCCGTAACGTCCGGGACACGGGATTACATGGCTACACCTTC. The variable domain in full, completed from reference TRBV7-2 and TRBJ1-2, reads GAGVSQSPSNKVTEKGKDVELRCDPISGHTALYWYRQSLGQGLEFLIYFQGNSAPDKSGLPSDRFSAERTGGSVSTLTIQRTQQEDSAVYLCASSRNVRDTGLHGYTFGSGTRLTVV.